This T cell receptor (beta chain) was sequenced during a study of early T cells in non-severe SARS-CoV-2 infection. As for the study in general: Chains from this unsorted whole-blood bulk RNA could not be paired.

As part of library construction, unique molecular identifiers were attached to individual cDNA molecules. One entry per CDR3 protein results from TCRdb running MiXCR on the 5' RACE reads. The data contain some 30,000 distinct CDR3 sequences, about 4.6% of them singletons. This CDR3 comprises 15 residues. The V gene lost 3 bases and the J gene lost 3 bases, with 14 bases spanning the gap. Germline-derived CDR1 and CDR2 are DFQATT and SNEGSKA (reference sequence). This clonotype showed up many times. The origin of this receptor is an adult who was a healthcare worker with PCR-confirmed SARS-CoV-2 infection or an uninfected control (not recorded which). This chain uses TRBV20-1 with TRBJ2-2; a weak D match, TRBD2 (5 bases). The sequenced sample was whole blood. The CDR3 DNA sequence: TGCAGTGCTAGGGTGGGGAGCGGAGACACCGGGGAGCTGTTTTTT. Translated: CSARVGSGDTGELFF.